This TCR beta chain was sequenced during a study of shared clonotypes between healthy human individuals. Study-level information: Donors were two women and three men aged 18 to 49.

The assay was immunoSEQ multiplex PCR, and TCRdb's table has in-frame clones only and misses some. The data contain around 1.1 million clones, around three quarters of them seen just once; the ten biggest clones take up around 0.6%. V shed 0 bases and J shed 1 base, with 10 bases lying between them. The germline V gene has CDR1 SGHRS and CDR2 YFSETQ. This CDR3 is 15 amino acids long. All donors were healthy HIV-negative adults lacking recent acute infections or vaccinations. The rearrangement links TRBV5-1 to TRBJ1-1; the D gene is possibly TRBD1 (6 bases). Sample: memory CD4+ T cells from PBMCs. This sample's subset: CD45RA-negative fraction. The source of this sequence is a man aged 18-30 years in good health. Some clones in this sample may be carry-over from other donors' samples. The CDR3 DNA follows: TGCGCCAGCAGCTTGGTGGGGGCCCCGAACACTGAAGCTTTCTTT. It codes for CASSLVGAPNTEAFF.